Each of the 25 T cell receptor beta chains below was sequenced from the same sample in a study of blood T cells in healthy people across ages. The authors ran a second PCR of roughly 7 to 11 cycles using a sample-barcoded 5' primer and a J-beta primer mix. TCRdb used MiXCR to reprocess the 5' RACE reads, holding one entry per CDR3 protein. The profile shows 800,000 or so distinct CDR3 sequences, about 46% of them singletons. The material sequenced was blood. These receptors originate from an elderly man in good health.

This clonotype was seen only a few times. The rearrangement joins TRBV7-2 to TRBJ1-6, with no clear D. The CDR3 spans 14 residues. The germline gives CDR1 SGHTA, CDR2 FQGNSA. The V and J ends lost 3 bases and 5 bases respectively, with 8 bases between them. CDR3 in amino acids: CASSLSGDNSPLHF. CDR3 nucleotide sequence: TGTGCCAGCAGCTTGTCGGGTGATAATTCACCCCTCCACTTT.

The chain couples TRBV11-2 to TRBJ1-2; TRBD1 matches at 7 bases. With V trimmed by 2 bases and J by 7 bases, 10 bases remained unmatched. The CDR3 spans 15 residues. The germline gives CDR1 SGHAT, CDR2 FQNNGV. DNA for the CDR3: TGTGCCAGCAGCTTACCCGGGAACAGGGGCGCTGGCTACACCTTC. This translates into CASSLPGNRGAGYTF.

This clonotype has at least ten counts. The chain recombines TRBV20-1 with TRBJ2-7; 15 bases line up with TRBD2. The CDR3 runs to 15 residues. Germline CDR1 DFQATT, CDR2 SNEGSKA (reference sequence). V dropped 6 bases and J dropped 6; count of bases not matched to a gene: 9. The CDR3 DNA sequence: TGCAGTGCGCGTCGGACTAGCGGGAGGGGTAGCGAGCAGTACTTC. Translating it yields CSARRTSGRGSEQYF.

The chain links TRBV10-3 to TRBJ2-1; 9 bases fit TRBD2. Trimming at V came to 3 bases and at J to 5 bases, leaving 5 bases not matched to a gene. The length of the CDR3 is 15 residues. Germline values: CDR1 ENHRY, CDR2 SYGVKD. CDR3 nucleotides: TGTGCCATCAGTGACCTAGCGGGGAAGAACAATGAGCAGTTCTTC. Residues: CAISDLAGKNNEQFF.

The chain employs TRBV27 and TRBJ2-2; D call uncertain. Trimming stripped 4 bases from V and 3 bases from J, with 9 bases between. The CDR3 contains 14 residues. Germline values: CDR1 MNHEY, CDR2 SMNVEV (reference sequence). Written as DNA, the CDR3 is TGTGCCAGCAGTTCAAACAGATACACCGGGGAGCTGTTTTTT. Translating gives CASSSNRYTGELFF.

This clonotype was seen a handful of times. The rearrangement links TRBV12-3 or TRBV12-4 to TRBJ2-3, with D possibly TRBD2 on 6 matching bases. The CDR3 is made up of 15 amino acids. Between the trimmed V and J ends, which lost 4 bases and 2 bases, there was a span of 13 bases. The DNA of the CDR3 is TGTGCCAGCAGTTCTAGCGCGCGATTCACAGATACGCAGTATTTT. It is translated as CASSSSARFTDTQYF.

This clonotype was detected only a few times. V usage is TRBV2 and J usage is TRBJ2-1; 9 bases fit TRBD2. The CDR3 length is 15 residues. The germline CDR1 and CDR2 sequences are SNHLY and FYNNEI. Trimming cost V 3 bases and J 6 bases; bases outside gene matches: 6. CDR3 bases: TGTGCCAGCAGTGATCTTAGCGGGAGATTCAATGAGCAGTTCTTC. Its protein is CASSDLSGRFNEQFF.

The chain combines TRBV29-1 with TRBJ1-1; 7 nucleotides line up with TRBD1. From germline, CDR1 is SQVTM and CDR2 ANQGSEA. The CDR3 is 11 residues long. J gave up 5 bases and V 3 bases, and 0 bases lay outside the gene matches. CDR3 in amino acids: CSVETGTEAFF. The CDR3 nucleotides read TGCAGCGTTGAGACAGGGACTGAAGCTTTCTTT. Looking up the rest from reference TRBV29-1 and TRBJ1-1 gives the full variable domain: SAVISQKPSRDICQRGTSLTIQCQVDSQVTMMFWYRQQPGQSLTLIATANQGSEATYESGFVIDKFPISRPNLTFSTLTVSNMSPEDSSIYLCSVETGTEAFFGQGTRLTVV.

In this sample, this clonotype turned up many times. The chain recombines TRBV11-3 with TRBJ2-2; D gene ambiguous. CDR3 length: 17 amino acids. Germline values: CDR1 SGHNT, CDR2 YENEEA. V lost 2 bases and J 0 bases, leaving 13 bases between the germline ends. CDR3 loop: CASSLWRTEANTGELFF. The CDR3 bases are TGTGCCAGCAGCTTATGGCGCACAGAGGCGAACACCGGGGAGCTGTTTTTT.

This clonotype was counted a few times. This chain links TRBV9 with TRBJ2-3; 11 bases agree with TRBD2. Per germline, CDR1 SGDLS and CDR2 YYNGEE. This CDR3 has 15 amino acids. Trimming removed 3 bases from V and 5 bases from J; junction bases left unmatched: 5. The CDR3: CASSGRLAGKDTQYF. The CDR3 DNA follows: TGTGCCAGCAGCGGGCGACTAGCGGGAAAAGATACGCAGTATTTT. The whole variable domain, filled in from reference TRBV9 and TRBJ2-3, reads DSGVTQTPKHLITATGQRVTLRCSPRSGDLSVYWYQQSLDQGLQFLIQYYNGEERAKGNILERFSAQQFPDLHSELNLSSLELGDSALYFCASSGRLAGKDTQYFGPGTRLTVL.

The chain carries TRBV7-2 and TRBJ2-7; 10 bases match TRBD1. After removal of 5 bases from V and 3 bases from J, the junction contained 4 bases not matched to a gene. The CDR3 contains 14 residues. Looked up from germline, CDR1 is SGHTA and CDR2 is FQGNSA. The chain's CDR3 is CASSQDRGFYEQYF. DNA of the CDR3: TGTGCCAGCAGCCAGGACAGGGGGTTCTACGAGCAGTACTTC.

The chain carries TRBV4-3 and TRBJ1-1, with D perhaps TRBD1 (6 bases). Trimming removed 4 bases from V and 1 base from J, with 10 bases in between. The CDR3 is 14 residues long. Looked up from germline, CDR1 is LGHNA and CDR2 is YSLEER. The CDR3: CASSLGGPNTEAFF. DNA for the CDR3: TGCGCCAGCAGCCTCGGGGGGCCGAACACTGAAGCTTTCTTT.

The table lists this clonotype with a count of one. The chain links TRBV2 to TRBJ1-5; tentatively, D is TRBD1 (5 bases). CDR1 is SNHLY, CDR2 FYNNEI, per germline. V was trimmed by 4 bases and J by 2 bases, leaving 12 bases between them. The CDR3 is made up of 15 amino acids. CDR3 protein: CASSAGQGGNQPQHF. Here the CDR3 DNA reads TGTGCCAGCAGTGCAGGTCAGGGAGGCAATCAGCCCCAGCATTTT.

Only a few counts were recorded for this clonotype. This sequence joins TRBV15 and TRBJ2-7; 11 nucleotides align to TRBD2. The CDR3 totals 21 residues. The V gene end was trimmed by 0 bases and the J gene end by 0 bases; junction bases not matched to a gene: 16. Germline V gives CDR1 LNHNV, CDR2 YYDKDF (reference sequence). CDR3 DNA sequence: TGTGCCACCAGCAGAGACCTCCGTCCGGGACTAGCGGTTAGGAGCTCCTACGAGCAGTACTTC. Its translation: CATSRDLRPGLAVRSSYEQYF.

This clonotype was counted a single time. The chain couples TRBV6-2 or TRBV6-3 to TRBJ2-1, with D maybe TRBD2 (6 bases). Germline loops: CDR1 MNHEY, CDR2 SVGEGT. Trimming took off 2 bases at V and 9 bases at J, with 17 bases between the two ends. This CDR3 comprises 15 residues. CDR3 coding DNA: TGTGCCAGCAGTTACGGATTTGGGAATAGCGGTGAGCAGTTCTTC. This sequence encodes CASSYGFGNSGEQFF.

This chain joins TRBV11-3 and TRBJ2-3; 8 nucleotides match TRBD2. The CDR3 runs 14 residues. Germline lookup yields CDR1 SGHNT and CDR2 YENEEA. Trimming removed 8 bases from V and 6 bases from J; junction bases left unmatched: 10. DNA for the CDR3: TGTGCCAGCCGCACCCGGGGGGGCCCCGATACGCAGTATTTT. It is translated as CASRTRGGPDTQYF.

A remark on this clonotype: Just one base apart from a much larger clone, this may be a read error. The J gene is TRBJ1-2, the V gene TRBV29-1, with D perhaps TRBD1 (5 bases). CDR3 length: 13 amino acids. Germline lookup yields CDR1 SQVTM and CDR2 ANQGSEA. CDR3 amino acids: CSVAEGLGYDYTF. The CDR3 DNA is TGCAGCGTTGCGGAGGGGTTGGGCTATGACTACACCTTC.

This clonotype was observed once. The chain employs TRBV12-3 or TRBV12-4 and TRBJ2-7, with 8 bases matching TRBD2. The CDR3 consists of 15 residues. V gave up 5 bases and J gave up 3 bases; unmatched junction bases: 9. CDR3 DNA: TGTGCCAGCAGTCCCAGCGGGAGATTTGTCTACGAGCAGTACTTC. Protein sequence: CASSPSGRFVYEQYF.

The table lists this clonotype with a few counts. This may arise from a read error, as a much more abundant clone is one base away. This chain links TRBV20-1 with TRBJ2-5; the D call may be TRBD1 or TRBD2 (5 bases each). Germline V gene sequence: CDR1 DFQATT, CDR2 SNEGSKA (reference sequence). The CDR3 totals 15 residues. The V gene lost 3 bases and the J gene lost 2 bases, with 16 bases spanning the gap. The CDR3 nucleotides read TGCAGTGCTAGGCCGGGACGAGCGTCTCAAGAGACCCAGTACTTC. Translated: CSARPGRASQETQYF.

This clonotype showed up just a few times. CDR3 residues: CASSRLGTGFYEQFF. The CDR3 coding sequence is TGCGCCAGCAGTCGGCTCGGGACAGGGTTCTATGAGCAGTTCTTC. This sequence joins TRBV4-1 and TRBJ2-1; the match to TRBD1 covers 9 bases. The CDR3 contains 15 residues. Per the germline V gene, CDR1 is MGHRA and CDR2 is YSYEKL. V was clipped by 6 bases and J by 8 bases; unmatched bases: 11.

The V gene is TRBV7-9, the J gene TRBJ2-7; TRBD1 matches at 7 bases. V trimming: 7 bases; J trimming: 4 bases; junction bases outside the gene matches: 4. The length of the CDR3 is 12 residues. Germline loops: CDR1 SEHNR, CDR2 FQNEAQ (reference sequence). For the CDR3, the DNA is TGTGCCAGCACACCGACAGGGTACGAGCAGTACTTC. Its translation is CASTPTGYEQYF.

The genes are TRBV12-3 or TRBV12-4 and TRBJ2-3; 7 positions agree with TRBD2. This CDR3 is 15 amino acids long. The junction had 8 bases not matched to a gene; V was cut back by 6 bases and J by 2 bases. In DNA form, the CDR3 reads TGTGCCAGCAGCGGCCGGGGGGTACACACAGATACGCAGTATTTT. Encoded protein: CASSGRGVHTDTQYF.

The J gene is TRBJ2-7, the V gene TRBV20-1; the D gene is possibly TRBD2 (6 bases). The ends were cut back, 6 bases at V and 7 bases at J, with 22 bases in the middle. The CDR3 length is 14 residues. Germline values: CDR1 DFQATT, CDR2 SNEGSKA (reference sequence). CDR3 nucleotides: TGCAGTGCCCCCCAGCCCCCGGGAGTGGGGGAGCAGTACTTC. As protein: CSAPQPPGVGEQYF.

The chain links TRBV7-2 to TRBJ2-3; possibly TRBD1 for D (6 bases). The V gene's germline CDR1 is SGHTA and CDR2 FQGNSA. V lost 5 bases and J lost 2, with 11 bases in between. The CDR3 length is 14 residues. The CDR3 DNA sequence: TGTGCCAGCAGCAAGGACAGCAACACAGATACGCAGTATTTT. Protein: CASSKDSNTDTQYF.

The rearrangement links TRBV5-1 to TRBJ2-1; 10 bases match TRBD2. Germline loops: CDR1 SGHRS, CDR2 YFSETQ. Trimming at V came to 6 bases and at J to 8 bases, leaving 5 bases not matched to a gene. The CDR3 length is 13 residues. CDR3 in amino acids: CASTGLAVDEQFF. Here the CDR3 DNA reads TGCGCCAGCACAGGACTAGCGGTGGATGAGCAGTTCTTC. Combining the CDR3 with reference TRBV5-1 and TRBJ2-1 gives the whole variable domain KAGVTQTPRYLIKTRGQQVTLSCSPISGHRSVSWYQQTPGQGLQFLFEYFSETQRNKGNFPGRFSGRQFSNSRSEMNVSTLELGDSALYLCASTGLAVDEQFFGPGTRLTVL.